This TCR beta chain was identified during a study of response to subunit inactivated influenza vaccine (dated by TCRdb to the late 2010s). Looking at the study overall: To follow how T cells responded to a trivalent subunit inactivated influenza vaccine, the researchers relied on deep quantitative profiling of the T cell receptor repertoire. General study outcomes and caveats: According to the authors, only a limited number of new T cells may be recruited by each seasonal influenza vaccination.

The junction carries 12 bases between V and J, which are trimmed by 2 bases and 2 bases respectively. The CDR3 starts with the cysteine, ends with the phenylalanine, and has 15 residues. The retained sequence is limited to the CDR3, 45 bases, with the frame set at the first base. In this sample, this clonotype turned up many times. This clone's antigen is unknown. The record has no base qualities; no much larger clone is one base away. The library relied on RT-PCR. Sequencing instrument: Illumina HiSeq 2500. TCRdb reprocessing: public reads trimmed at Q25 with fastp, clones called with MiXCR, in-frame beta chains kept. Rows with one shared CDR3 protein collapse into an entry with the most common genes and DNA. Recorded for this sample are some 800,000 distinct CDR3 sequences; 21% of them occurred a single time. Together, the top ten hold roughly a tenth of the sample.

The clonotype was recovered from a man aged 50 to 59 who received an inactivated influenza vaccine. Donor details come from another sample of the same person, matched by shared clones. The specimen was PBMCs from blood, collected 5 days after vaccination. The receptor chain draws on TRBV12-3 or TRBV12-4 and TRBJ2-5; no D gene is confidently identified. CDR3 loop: CASSLSIGWQETQYF. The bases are TGTGCCAGCAGTTTAAGTATAGGTTGGCAAGAGACCCAGTACTTC.